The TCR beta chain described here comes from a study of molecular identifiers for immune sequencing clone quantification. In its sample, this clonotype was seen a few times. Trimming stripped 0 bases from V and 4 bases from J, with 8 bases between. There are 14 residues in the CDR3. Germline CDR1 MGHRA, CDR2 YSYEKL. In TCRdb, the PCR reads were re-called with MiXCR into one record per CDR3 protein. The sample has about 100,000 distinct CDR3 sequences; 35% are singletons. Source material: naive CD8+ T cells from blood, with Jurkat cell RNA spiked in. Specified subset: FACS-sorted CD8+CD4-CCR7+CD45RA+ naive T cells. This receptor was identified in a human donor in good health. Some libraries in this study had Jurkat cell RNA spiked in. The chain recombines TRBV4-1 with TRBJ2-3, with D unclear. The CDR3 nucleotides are TGCGCCAGCAGCCAAGATCTGGTGGCAGATACGCAGTATTTT. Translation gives CASSQDLVADTQYF.